The 17 T cell receptor beta chains given below trace back to one sample, sequenced in a study of radiation and T cells in renal cell carcinoma. Indicated time point: blood 2 weeks post-SBRT. Specified treatment: 15 Gy SBRT to primary tumor, nephrectomy 4 weeks later. TCRdb's copy holds only in-frame clones and misses some; the assay was immunoSEQ multiplex PCR. The table has fewer than 90,000 clones, 70% to 90% seen once. The sample here was blood, taken from a patient whose treatment included radiotherapy and nephrectomy. The origin of the receptors is a woman aged 45-60 years with renal cell carcinoma.

The rearrangement links TRBV28 to TRBJ2-7; D uncertain. CDR3 length: 13 amino acids. CDR1 and CDR2 from the germline V gene are MDHEN and SYDVKM. The V gene lost 7 bases and the J gene lost 0 bases, with 10 bases spanning the gap. The CDR3 DNA reads TGTGCCAGCACGTCTCTGAGCTCCTACGAGCAGTACTTC. It translates to CASTSLSSYEQYF.

This clone was seen just once. The chain has TRBV6-5 and TRBJ2-1; TRBD2 matches at 8 bases. CDR1 and CDR2 from the germline V gene are MNHEY and SVGAGI. The CDR3 has 14 residues. V lost 5 bases and J lost 0; bases outside the gene matches: 0. In nucleotides, the CDR3 is TGTGCCAGCAGTAGCGGGAGCTCCTACAATGAGCAGTTCTTC. This gives the protein CASSSGSSYNEQFF.

V gene TRBV7-6 combines with J gene TRBJ1-3; tentative D call: TRBD1 (5 bases). Germline V CDR1 and CDR2: SGHVS, FNYEAQ. Trimming left V 1 base short and J 0 bases short, with 10 bases between. CDR3 length: 16 amino acids. CDR3 nucleotide sequence: TGTGCCAGCAGCTTAGAGAGGGGCAGCTCTGGAAACACCATATATTTT. Amino acid sequence: CASSLERGSSGNTIYF.

The chain couples TRBV2 to TRBJ2-2; possibly TRBD2 for D (5 bases). The CDR3 has 13 amino acids. Germline values: CDR1 SNHLY, CDR2 FYNNEI. The V gene lost 4 bases and the J gene lost 7 bases, with 10 bases spanning the gap. CDR3 amino acids: CASSVSGYGELFF. DNA of the CDR3: TGTGCCAGCAGTGTATCGGGGTACGGGGAGCTGTTTTTT.

The V and J genes are TRBV7-9 and TRBJ1-3; D unclear. The germline CDR1 and CDR2 sequences are SEHNR and FQNEAQ (reference sequence). The CDR3 runs 11 residues. V lost 6 bases and J lost 9, with 9 bases in between. The CDR3 DNA reads as TGTGCCAGCAGAGGCGAAAGCACCATATATTTT. The encoded protein is CASRGESTIYF.

The chain recombines TRBV4-3 with TRBJ1-1; no clear D. Trimming cost V 3 bases and J 11 bases, with 19 bases left between them. CDR3 length: 14 residues. Germline assignment: CDR1 LGHNA and CDR2 YSLEER. CDR3: CASSQKGHGRWAFF. The CDR3, as DNA: TGCGCCAGCAGCCAGAAAGGGCACGGTAGGTGGGCTTTCTTT.

V gene TRBV5-1 combines with J gene TRBJ2-7; D uncertain. Looked up from germline, CDR1 is SGHRS and CDR2 is YFSETQ. Trimming stripped 4 bases from V and 2 bases from J, with 13 bases between. This CDR3 is built from 14 residues. CDR3 sequence reads: CASSPRTATYEQYF. CDR3 DNA: TGCGCCAGCAGCCCACGAACGGCCACCTACGAGCAGTACTTC.

J is TRBJ2-5 and V is TRBV6-1, with a weak D call TRBD2 (5 bases). The CDR3 totals 15 residues. V was cut by 6 bases and J by 1 base, with 15 bases left in between. Germline V CDR1 and CDR2: MNHNS, SASEGT. CDR3 in amino acids: CASSPGLQRQETQYF. In DNA, the CDR3 is TGTGCCAGCAGCCCGGGGTTACAACGCCAAGAGACCCAGTACTTC.

The chain recombines TRBV9 with TRBJ2-5, with 8 positions matching TRBD2. V was clipped by 0 bases and J by 4 bases; unmatched bases: 8. Germline V gene sequence: CDR1 SGDLS, CDR2 YYNGEE. CDR3 length equals 16 residues. CDR3 loop: CASSVAGGVGGETQYF. The CDR3 region has the DNA TGTGCCAGCAGCGTAGCGGGAGGGGTCGGGGGAGAGACCCAGTACTTC.

V gene TRBV7-2 combines with J gene TRBJ2-7; D not certain. The CDR3 has 12 residues. Deletions cut 5 bases from V and 9 bases from J, with 14 bases between. Germline assignment: CDR1 SGHTA and CDR2 FQGNSA. CDR3 amino acids: CASSPRGPGQYF. The CDR3 DNA is TGTGCCAGCAGCCCTAGAGGCCCAGGGCAGTACTTC.

The rearrangement joins TRBV2 to TRBJ2-7; TRBD1 aligns across 7 bases. The CDR3 loop spans 14 amino acids. The J segment lost 2 bases and the V segment lost 6 bases, leaving 7 bases of the junction unmatched. CDR1 is SNHLY, CDR2 FYNNEI, per germline. The CDR3 DNA follows: TGTGCCAGCAGCGAAAGACAGGGAACCTACGAGCAGTACTTC. Its translation is CASSERQGTYEQYF. The complete variable domain, with remaining parts taken from reference TRBV2 and TRBJ2-7, reads EPEVTQTPSHQVTQMGQEVILRCVPISNHLYFYWYRQILGQKVEFLVSFYNNEISEKSEIFDDQFSVERPDGSNFTLKIRSTKLEDSAMYFCASSERQGTYEQYFGPGTRLTVT.

The rearrangement joins TRBV6-6 to TRBJ2-7; 13 bases agree with TRBD2. The CDR3 runs 13 residues. Germline V gene lookup returns CDR1 MNHNY and CDR2 SVGAGI (reference sequence). The ends lost 6 bases at V and 6 bases at J; junction bases unmatched: 2. The DNA for the CDR3 is TGTGCCAGCAGAGGGACTAGCGGGGCCGAGCAGTACTTC. Residues: CASRGTSGAEQYF.

The chain is built from TRBV7-9 and TRBJ2-3; 8 bases are a match to TRBD1. Losses at the gene ends were 4 bases for V and 5 bases for J; bases not matched to a gene: 11. Germline CDR1 and CDR2: SEHNR and FQNEAQ (reference sequence). The CDR3 runs 16 residues. The CDR3 DNA is TGTGCCAGCAGCTCCAGCGACAGGGGAATTTTAGATACGCAGTATTTT. This encodes CASSSSDRGILDTQYF.

This clone appeared a single time. V usage is TRBV27 and J usage is TRBJ2-3; D is undetermined. Trimming took 0 bases from V and 4 from J, leaving 8 bases between them. The CDR3 length is 14 residues. Germline CDR1 reads MNHEY; CDR2 reads SMNVEV (reference sequence). The DNA of the CDR3 is TGTGCCAGCAGTTTATCGCCCCGGCCAGATACGCAGTATTTT. This translates into CASSLSPRPDTQYF.

This clone has only one observation. V usage is TRBV5-6 and J usage is TRBJ2-1; no definite D call. The V end was cut by 4 bases, the J end by 6 bases, with 14 bases between. Germline lookup yields CDR1 SGHDT and CDR2 YYEEEE. This CDR3 has 14 amino acids. The CDR3 DNA reads TGTGCCAGCAGCCAAGTTCCTAATCCCAATGAGCAGTTCTTC. Amino acids: CASSQVPNPNEQFF.

V is TRBV5-1 and J is TRBJ2-1; 12 positions agree with TRBD2. V lost 1 base and J lost 10; bases outside the gene matches: 6. Germline V gene data show CDR1 as SGHRS and CDR2 as YFSETQ. This CDR3 is built from 15 residues. The CDR3 is CASSLSLAGGLEQFF. In DNA form, the CDR3 reads TGCGCCAGCAGCTTGAGCCTAGCGGGGGGGCTGGAGCAGTTCTTC.

DNA of the CDR3: TGTGCCACCAGCAGAGATGGTGGGCTAGGTGGAAATGAGCAGTTCTTC. Its translation is CATSRDGGLGGNEQFF. This chain uses TRBV15 with TRBJ2-1, with D hard to call. Germline V gives CDR1 LNHNV, CDR2 YYDKDF (reference sequence). The length of the CDR3 is 16 residues. Trimming removed 0 bases at V and 7 bases at J, with 16 bases between. Filled out from reference TRBV15 and TRBJ2-1, the complete variable domain reads DAMVIQNPRYQVTQFGKPVTLSCSQTLNHNVMYWYQQKSSQAPKLLFHYYDKDFNNEADTPDNFQSRRPNTSFCFLDIRSPGLGDTAMYLCATSRDGGLGGNEQFFGPGTRLTVL.